These T cell receptor beta chains were read from a single sample in a study of OX40 agonist ivuxolimab in advanced cancers. This table comes from immunoSEQ multiplex PCR, and its TCRdb copy is limited to in-frame clones, with some not included. Of roughly 35,000 clones in the sample, around 85% are singletons; the top ten hold approximately 12%. This material consisted of CD4+ or CD8+ T cells sorted from blood, taken in a trial of the OX40 agonist ivuxolimab. These receptors all come from an adult with an advanced solid tumor such as melanoma, head and neck, liver or kidney cancer. The conserved cysteine and the conserved F or W are not part of the CDR3 here. Fields, in order: J gene, V gene, CDR3 protein.

j_gene: TRBJ1-2
v_gene: TRBV28
CDR3aa: ASSFSTGTAAYGYT

j_gene: TRBJ2-5
v_gene: TRBV5-5
CDR3aa: ASSLTTAFQETQY

j_gene: TRBJ2-1
v_gene: TRBV29-1
CDR3aa: SVEEGWNEQF

j_gene: TRBJ2-3
v_gene: TRBV18
CDR3aa: ASSPSGAGTDTQY

j_gene: TRBJ2-2
v_gene: TRBV10-3
CDR3aa: AISVTTYTGELF

j_gene: TRBJ1-2
v_gene: TRBV6-1
CDR3aa: ASSEGPYGYT

j_gene: TRBJ2-2
v_gene: TRBV10-2
CDR3aa: ASSAEGPNTGELF

j_gene: TRBJ1-4
v_gene: TRBV15
CDR3aa: ATSTGNVGKLF

j_gene: TRBJ1-4
v_gene: TRBV11-2
CDR3aa: ASSFGGIREKLF

j_gene: TRBJ2-3
v_gene: TRBV14
CDR3aa: ASSQIKGQVDTQY

j_gene: TRBJ1-2
v_gene: TRBV5-1
CDR3aa: ASSLDTYGYT

j_gene: TRBJ2-2
v_gene: TRBV2
CDR3aa: ASKLAPNTGELF

j_gene: TRBJ1-3
v_gene: TRBV5-5
CDR3aa: ASSLTRASSGNTIY

j_gene: TRBJ2-1
v_gene: TRBV4-1
CDR3aa: ASSPGGDGQF

j_gene: TRBJ2-7
v_gene: TRBV11-2
CDR3aa: ASSLGPSYEQY

j_gene: TRBJ1-2
v_gene: TRBV5-2
CDR3aa: ASSHRDRGIRGYT

j_gene: TRBJ1-2
v_gene: TRBV30
CDR3aa: AWRHIRGNYGYT

j_gene: TRBJ2-2
v_gene: TRBV30
CDR3aa: AWSEIQSGELF

j_gene: TRBJ2-3
v_gene: TRBV10-2
CDR3aa: ASSDVLASTDTQY

j_gene: TRBJ1-4
v_gene: TRBV5-3
CDR3aa: ARSPWTVSPTNEKLF